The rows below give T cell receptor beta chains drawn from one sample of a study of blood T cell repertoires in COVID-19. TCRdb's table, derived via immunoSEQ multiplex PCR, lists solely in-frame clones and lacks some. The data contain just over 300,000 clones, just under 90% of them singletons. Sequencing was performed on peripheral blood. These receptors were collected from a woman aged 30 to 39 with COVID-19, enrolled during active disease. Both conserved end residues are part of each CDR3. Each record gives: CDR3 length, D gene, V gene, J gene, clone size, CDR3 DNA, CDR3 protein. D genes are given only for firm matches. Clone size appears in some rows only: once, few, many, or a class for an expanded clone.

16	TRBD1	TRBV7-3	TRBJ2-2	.	TGTGCCAGCAGTCCCGGAGGACAGGGAAACACCGGGGAGCTGTTTTTT	CASSPGGQGNTGELFF
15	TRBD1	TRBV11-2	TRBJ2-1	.	TGTGCCAGCAGCATATCCGGGACAGGGAACAATGAGCAGTTCTTC	CASSISGTGNNEQFF
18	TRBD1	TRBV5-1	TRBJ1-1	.	TGCGCCAGCAGCTTATCGGGACAGGGGTTGGTTCGGGACACTGAAGCTTTCTTT	CASSLSGQGLVRDTEAFF
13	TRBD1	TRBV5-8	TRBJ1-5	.	TGTGCCAGCACTCGACAGGGGCATCAGCCCCAGCATTTT	CASTRQGHQPQHF
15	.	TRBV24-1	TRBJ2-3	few	TGTGCCACCAGTGAGAGGGACACTTACACAGATACGCAGTATTTT	CATSERDTYTDTQYF
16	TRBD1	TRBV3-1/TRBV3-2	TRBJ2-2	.	TGTGCCAGCAGCATGCTGGCAGGGGGCGGCACCGGGGAGCTGTTTTTT	CASSMLAGGGTGELFF
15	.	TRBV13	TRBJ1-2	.	TGTGCCAGCAGCCCCCCGGGTTACGGCCCATATGGCTACACCTTC	CASSPPGYGPYGYTF
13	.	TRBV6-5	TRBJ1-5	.	TGTGCCAGCAGGGACAGTGGCAATCAGCCCCAGCATTTT	CASRDSGNQPQHF
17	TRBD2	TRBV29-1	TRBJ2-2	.	TGCAGCGTCGCCACTAGCGGGGGGTACTTCGGCACCGGGGAGCTGTTTTTT	CSVATSGGYFGTGELFF
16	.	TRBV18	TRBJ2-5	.	TGTGCCAGCTCACTGCCCTTGGGGCGCAGGAAAGAGACCCAGTACTTC	CASSLPLGRRKETQYF
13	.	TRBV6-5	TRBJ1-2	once	TGTGCCAGCAGTTACTCCGGGTTTGCTGGCTACACCTTC	CASSYSGFAGYTF
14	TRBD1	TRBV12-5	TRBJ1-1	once	TGTGCTAGTGGCCCTCAGGGGGGGAACACTGAAGCTTTCTTT	CASGPQGGNTEAFF
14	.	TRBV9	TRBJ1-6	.	TGTGCCAGCAGCGTACTAGAAATGGGTTCACCCCTCCACTTT	CASSVLEMGSPLHF
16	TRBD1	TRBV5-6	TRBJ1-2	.	TGTGCCAGCAGCTTGTGGACAGGGGGTACCAGCTATGGCTACACCTTC	CASSLWTGGTSYGYTF
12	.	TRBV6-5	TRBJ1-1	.	TGTGCCAGCAGAGAGCCTGACACTGAAGCTTTCTTT	CASREPDTEAFF
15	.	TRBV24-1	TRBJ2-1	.	TGTGCCACCAGTGATTTAGGTCAGGCTTACAATGAGCAGTTCTTC	CATSDLGQAYNEQFF
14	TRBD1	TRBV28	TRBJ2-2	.	TGTGCCAGCAGTTTAGGACAGGGGGCCGGGGAGCTGTTTTTT	CASSLGQGAGELFF
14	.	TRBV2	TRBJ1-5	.	TGTGCCAGCAGTCCGTGGAGGGGAGGACAGCCCCAGCATTTT	CASSPWRGGQPQHF
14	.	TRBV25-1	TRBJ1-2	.	TGTGCCAGCTCCGCGGGGGTCTCCCCGGCGGGCTACACCTTC	CASSAGVSPAGYTF
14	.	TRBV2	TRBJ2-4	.	TGTGCCAGCAGTGAAGGACAGGCCAAAAACATTCAGTACTTC	CASSEGQAKNIQYF
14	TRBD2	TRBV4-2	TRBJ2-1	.	TGTGCCAGCAGTTTCAGCGGGGGGGCCGATGAGCAGTTCTTC	CASSFSGGADEQFF
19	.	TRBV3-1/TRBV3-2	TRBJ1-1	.	TGTGCCAGCAGCCAAGGTCCCGCGGCAGGTGGGGCCATGAACACTGAAGCTTTCTTT	CASSQGPAAGGAMNTEAFF
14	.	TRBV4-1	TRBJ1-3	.	TGCGCCAGCAGCCAAGAAAGGAGTCTAGACACCATATATTTT	CASSQERSLDTIYF
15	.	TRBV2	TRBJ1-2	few	TGTGCCAGCAGTGAGGGAGGGACTCCGAACTATGGCTACACCTTC	CASSEGGTPNYGYTF
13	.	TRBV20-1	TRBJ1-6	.	TGCAGTGCTAGTCCGGCCTCGGGATCACCCCTCCACTTT	CSASPASGSPLHF
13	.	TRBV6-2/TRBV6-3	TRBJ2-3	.	TGTGCCAGCAGTTACGGCCACACAGATACGCAGTATTTT	CASSYGHTDTQYF
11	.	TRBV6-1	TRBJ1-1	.	TGTGCCAGCAGGCGGGACACTGAAGCTTTCTTT	CASRRDTEAFF
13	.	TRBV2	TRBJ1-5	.	TGTGCCAGCAGTCCGGACCGGGAGACCCCACAGCATTTT	CASSPDRETPQHF
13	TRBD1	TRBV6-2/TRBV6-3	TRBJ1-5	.	TGTGCCAGCAGTTATGACAGGGACCAGCCCCAGCATTTT	CASSYDRDQPQHF
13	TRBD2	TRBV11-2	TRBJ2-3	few	TGTGCCAGCGGACGGGGGGGCTATGGGACGCAGTATTTT	CASGRGGYGTQYF
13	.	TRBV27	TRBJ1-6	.	TGTGCCTCGTGCCCAGGAACGAATTCACCCCTCCACTTT	CASCPGTNSPLHF
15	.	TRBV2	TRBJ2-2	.	TGTGCCAGCAGTGAGTTCAGGGGCGGCACCGGGGAGCTGTTTTTT	CASSEFRGGTGELFF
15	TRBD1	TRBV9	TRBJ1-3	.	TGTGCCAGCAGCCCCCCAGGGGGGACGGGAAACACCATATATTTT	CASSPPGGTGNTIYF
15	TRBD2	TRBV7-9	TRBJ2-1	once	TGTGCCAGCAGCTTGCTAGCGGGGGCCCCCAATGAGCAGTTCTTC	CASSLLAGAPNEQFF
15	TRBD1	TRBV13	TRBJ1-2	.	TGTGCCAGCAGCATCAGGGACAGGGGTCTCCTTGGCTACACCTTC	CASSIRDRGLLGYTF
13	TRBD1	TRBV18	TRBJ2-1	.	TGTGCCAGCTCACAGGACAGGGGTAATGAGCAGTTCTTC	CASSQDRGNEQFF
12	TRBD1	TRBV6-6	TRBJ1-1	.	TGTGCCAGCAGTTCATGGGACAGTGAAGCTTTCTTT	CASSSWDSEAFF
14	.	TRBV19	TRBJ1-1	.	TGTGCCAGTAGTATTGAGTGGGGACACGGCGAAGCTTTCTTT	CASSIEWGHGEAFF
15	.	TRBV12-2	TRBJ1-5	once	TGTGCAAGTCGCTTAGCGGGGGGGAGCAATCAGCCCCAGCATTTT	CASRLAGGSNQPQHF
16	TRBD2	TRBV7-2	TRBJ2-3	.	TGTGCCAGCAGCGCGGCCGGGACTAGCGGTGCAGATACGCAGTATTTT	CASSAAGTSGADTQYF
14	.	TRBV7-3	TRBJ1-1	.	TGTGCCAGCAGCCCGACCGGGGACAAAACTGAAGCTTTCTTT	CASSPTGDKTEAFF
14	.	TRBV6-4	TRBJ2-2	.	TGTGCCAGCACTCGCACTCCCGGCACCGGGGAGCTGTTTTTT	CASTRTPGTGELFF
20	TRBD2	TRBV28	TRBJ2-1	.	TGTGCCAGCACCACCTTCGGGCTAGCGGGGGGTAGTGCAACCTACAATGAGCAGTTCTTC	CASTTFGLAGGSATYNEQFF
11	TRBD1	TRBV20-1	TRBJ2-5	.	TGCAGTGGACAGGGTCAAGGGGCCCAGTACTTC	CSGQGQGAQYF
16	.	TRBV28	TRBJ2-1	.	TGTGCCAGCAGTTTTGCGGGGGCGCGGGGGACAAATGAGCAGTTCTTC	CASSFAGARGTNEQFF